A selection of T cell receptor beta chains follows, all from one sample in a study of T cells in localized non-small cell lung cancer. Produced via immunoSEQ multiplex PCR; TCRdb's table is partial and in-frame only. The top ten clones hold roughly 2.6% of a sample with over 20,000 clones, around 90% of them seen once. The source material was peripheral blood, sampled before any cancer treatment. Receptors originate from a woman aged 40-75 years with stage I lung adenocarcinoma. Each CDR3 is given without its conserved first and last residue. D genes are given only for firm matches.

v_call,j_call,d_call,cdr3_aa
TRBV6-1,TRBJ2-2,-,ASSPNSGFGELF
TRBV7-9,TRBJ2-3,-,ASSPQSDTQY
TRBV6-6,TRBJ2-2,TRBD1,ANIPGQWGGELF
TRBV18,TRBJ2-5,-,ASSPHNRDQETQY
TRBV28,TRBJ1-2,-,ASILSGAQGYGYT
TRBV27,TRBJ2-1,-,ASSDYYVNEQF
TRBV6-6,TRBJ1-1,TRBD1,ASRQLQGLNTEAF
TRBV27,TRBJ1-5,-,ASSFGWNQPQH
TRBV7-8,TRBJ1-3,-,ASSLMVRPYSGNTIY
TRBV7-2,TRBJ2-5,TRBD1,ASRSRDRGYETQY
TRBV18,TRBJ1-5,TRBD1,ASSPGQGYQPQH
TRBV27,TRBJ2-5,TRBD1,ASKTYAGGYGQAQETQY
TRBV6-1,TRBJ2-5,TRBD2,ASSSGRARETQY
TRBV6-1,TRBJ1-4,-,ASSFQGGEKLF
TRBV2,TRBJ2-3,-,ASSPPGDTQY
TRBV18,TRBJ2-1,-,ASSPGTGATYNEQF
TRBV5-1,TRBJ2-7,-,ASSRNPGNTYEQY
TRBV27,TRBJ2-3,TRBD2,ASSPQGGLGADTQY
TRBV28,TRBJ2-5,-,ATAQETQY
TRBV7-6,TRBJ2-7,-,ASSPLGGTYASSEQY
TRBV5-1,TRBJ2-3,-,ASSSLSLTTDTQY
TRBV9,TRBJ1-1,-,ASSVQVGRMNTEAF
TRBV19,TRBJ2-1,-,ASSIEGEAYNEQF
TRBV4-1,TRBJ2-1,TRBD2,ASSPQSRGSGYNEQF
TRBV6-6,TRBJ1-2,-,ASSYPGHRYGYT
TRBV15,TRBJ2-7,TRBD1,ATSRDRLQGEQY
TRBV5-1,TRBJ2-3,-,ASSFLGGTDTQY
TRBV5-1,TRBJ2-1,TRBD2,ASSLTPGLAGEGEF
TRBV5-1,TRBJ2-1,TRBD2,ASSSTSGRYNEQF
TRBV28,TRBJ2-3,-,ASSLPVGTQY
TRBV2,TRBJ2-7,TRBD1,ASSREGQRQGQY
TRBV7-8,TRBJ1-5,TRBD1,ASSQRGTGGFQPQH
TRBV5-4,TRBJ2-2,-,ASSFGGKAGTGELF
TRBV19,TRBJ2-5,TRBD2,ASSTRTSGRPWETQY
TRBV6-1,TRBJ2-7,-,ASSEVGVYEQY
TRBV11-2,TRBJ2-7,-,ASSLGGMPYEQY
TRBV15,TRBJ2-7,TRBD1,ATSFLTGIRAEQY
TRBV2,TRBJ2-7,TRBD1,ASRAERTGHPYEQY
TRBV9,TRBJ1-5,TRBD1,ASSPGQGVSNQPQH
TRBV28,TRBJ2-6,-,ASRFPGANVLT
TRBV11-3,TRBJ2-1,TRBD2,ASSPGLGEINEQF
TRBV13,TRBJ2-3,TRBD2,ASSSLAGGTDTQY
TRBV6-5,TRBJ1-2,TRBD1,ASSDRGPEGGYT
TRBV5-1,TRBJ2-5,-,ASSRTGLQETQY
TRBV28,TRBJ2-5,TRBD2,ASLAGGRETQY
TRBV7-9,TRBJ2-4,TRBD2,ASSLGSGGPGGIQY
TRBV20-1,TRBJ1-2,-,SAPWPGT
TRBV27,TRBJ2-3,TRBD2,ASSFGLAVSQY
TRBV27,TRBJ2-2,TRBD1,ASSLSGWTGRSGELF
TRBV27,TRBJ1-2,-,ASSARKGFYGYT
TRBV19,TRBJ2-7,TRBD2,ASSILAGEQY
TRBV5-1,TRBJ1-2,TRBD1,ASSQVSVQGTGGYT
TRBV30,TRBJ1-3,-,AWRTAGNTIY
TRBV6-6,TRBJ2-3,-,ASGQVGLAQDTQY
TRBV28,TRBJ1-4,-,ASSFSGFTNEKLF
TRBV28,TRBJ1-2,-,ASSSEGTYGYT
TRBV5-1,TRBJ2-7,TRBD1,ASRGRQGDSEQY
TRBV7-9,TRBJ2-2,-,ASSLGRTTGELF
TRBV18,TRBJ2-2,-,ASSSGDPMNTGELF
TRBV19,TRBJ2-1,TRBD2,ASSITLAGTNEQF